These 13 T cell receptor beta chains were sequenced from one sample in a study of T cells in Graves' hyperthyroidism and ophthalmopathy. RNA transcripts gave rise to amplified TCR beta CDR3 regions. First-round RT-PCR of the TCR CDR3 relied on the HTBI primer set. TCRdb re-analysed the multiplex PCR reads in MiXCR, keeping a single row per CDR3 protein. The sample lists about 380,000 distinct CDR3 sequences, 14% seen once, with roughly 9.6% in the top ten. Sequencing was carried out using blood. The origin of the receptors is a woman aged 60 to 75 with Graves' hyperthyroidism.

This clonotype has at least ten counts. V gene TRBV20-1 combines with J gene TRBJ1-2; D gene ambiguous. The CDR3 has 12 amino acids. CDR1 DFQATT and CDR2 SNEGSKA come from the germline V gene (reference sequence). The V gene lost 5 bases and the J gene lost 4 bases, with 11 bases spanning the gap. This chain's CDR3 is CSAGVLGYGYTF. DNA of the CDR3: TGCAGTGCTGGGGTTCTGGGCTATGGCTACACCTTC.

This clonotype was recorded at least ten times. J is TRBJ2-1 and V is TRBV20-1; 9 nucleotides align to TRBD2. Trimming removed 1 base from V and 2 bases from J; junction bases left unmatched: 6. CDR1 and CDR2 (germline): DFQATT, SNEGSKA (reference sequence). The CDR3 contains 16 residues. The CDR3 sequence is CSARALLAGAYNEQFF. DNA for the CDR3: TGCAGTGCTAGAGCCCTATTAGCGGGAGCCTACAATGAGCAGTTCTTC.

This clonotype turned up a few times. The rearrangement uses TRBV10-3 and TRBJ2-3; D might be TRBD2 (6 bases). The CDR3 is made up of 14 amino acids. From germline, CDR1 is ENHRY and CDR2 SYGVKD. V was cut by 4 bases and J by 2 bases, with 10 bases left in between. CDR3 loop: CAISGWTNTDTQYF. As DNA, the CDR3 is TGTGCCATCAGTGGCTGGACTAACACAGATACGCAGTATTTT.

The table lists this clonotype with many counts. The gene calls are TRBV24-1 and TRBJ2-1, with 12 bases that match TRBD2. This CDR3 has 19 residues. The germline V gene encodes CDR1 KGHDR and CDR2 SFDVKD. V was pared by 0 bases and J by 3 bases, with 8 bases of the junction left unmatched. The CDR3 DNA reads TGTGCCACCAGTGATTTGCGACTAGCGGGGGAGGGGTTCTACAATGAGCAGTTCTTC. Translating it yields CATSDLRLAGEGFYNEQFF.

This clonotype was detected only a few times. The V gene is TRBV7-2, the J gene TRBJ2-5, with 8 bases matching TRBD2. CDR1 is SGHTA and CDR2 is FQGNSA in the germline V gene. Trimming removed 5 bases from V and 10 bases from J; junction bases left unmatched: 6. The CDR3 covers 12 residues. CDR3 nucleotide sequence: TGTGCCAGCAGCCTGGACAGCGGGAGCCAGTACTTC. The encoded protein is CASSLDSGSQYF.

This clonotype showed up many times. The chain recombines TRBV28 with TRBJ2-1; 16 bases are a match to TRBD2. The junction had 11 bases not matched to a gene; V was cut back by 7 bases and J by 8 bases. The V gene's germline CDR1 is MDHEN and CDR2 SYDVKM. The CDR3 is 17 residues long. The DNA of the CDR3 is TGTGCCAGCACCAACCCAGGGACTAGCGGGAGGGCTTATGAGCAGTTCTTC. It translates to CASTNPGTSGRAYEQFF. Supplemented by reference TRBV28 and TRBJ2-1, the full variable domain reads DVKVTQSSRYLVKRTGEKVFLECVQDMDHENMFWYRQDPGLGLRLIYFSYDVKMKEKGDIPEGYSVSREKKERFSLILESASTNQTSMYLCASTNPGTSGRAYEQFFGPGTRLTVL.

This clonotype was observed at least ten times. The rearrangement joins TRBV18 to TRBJ2-2; unclear D gene. Germline V gene data show CDR1 as KGHSH and CDR2 as LQKENI. Trimming stripped 0 bases from V and 1 base from J, with 3 bases between. The CDR3 is made up of 14 amino acids. CDR3 sequence reads: CASSPPMNTGELFF. In nucleotides, the CDR3 is TGTGCCAGCTCACCACCCATGAACACCGGGGAGCTGTTTTTT.

This clonotype was found many times. The J gene is TRBJ2-1, the V gene TRBV16; D unclear. The germline gives CDR1 KGHSY, CDR2 FQNENV. CDR3 length equals 13 residues. V was trimmed by 4 bases and J by 6 bases, leaving 10 bases between them. The CDR3 spells CASSPILANEQFF. CDR3 in DNA: TGTGCCAGCAGCCCAATATTGGCCAATGAGCAGTTCTTC. The variable domain in full, with the rest retrieved from reference TRBV16 and TRBJ2-1, is GEEVAQTPKHLVRGEGQKAKLYCAPIKGHSYVFWYQQVLKNEFKFLISFQNENVFDETGMPKERFSAKCLPNSPCSLEIQATKLEDSAVYFCASSPILANEQFFGPGTRLTVL.

Many counts were recorded for this clonotype. The CDR3 loop is CSARASGQETQYF. CDR3 sequence (DNA): TGCAGTGCTAGGGCTAGCGGCCAAGAGACCCAGTACTTC. V is TRBV20-1 and J is TRBJ2-5, with 7 bases identical to TRBD2. The CDR3 has 13 amino acids. V was clipped by 3 bases and J by 1 base; unmatched bases: 2. Germline V gives CDR1 DFQATT, CDR2 SNEGSKA (reference sequence).

In its sample, this clonotype was seen a few times. The chain joins TRBV19 to TRBJ2-7; no reliable D call. This CDR3 comprises 16 residues. V was clipped by 4 bases and J by 1 base, with 17 bases between them. Germline-derived CDR1 and CDR2 are LNHDA and SQIVND (reference sequence). CDR3 DNA sequence: TGTGCCAGTAGTAGTCTGGGAACCGACGGGTCCTACGAGCAGTACTTC. This sequence encodes CASSSLGTDGSYEQYF. The full variable domain, rest sourced from reference TRBV19 and TRBJ2-7, is DGGITQSPKYLFRKEGQNVTLSCEQNLNHDAMYWYRQDPGQGLRLIYYSQIVNDFQKGDIAEGYSVSREKKESFPLTVTSAQKNPTAFYLCASSSLGTDGSYEQYFGPGTRLTVT.

CDR3 nucleotides: TGCGCCAGCAGCTTTGGACTAGCGCAGAGCACAGATACGCAGTATTTT. Amino acid sequence: CASSFGLAQSTDTQYF. V and J are TRBV5-1 and TRBJ2-3, with 9 bases matching TRBD2. Germline CDR1 and CDR2: SGHRS and YFSETQ. The CDR3 spans 16 residues. J lost 0 bases, V lost 2 bases, and 4 bases had no gene match.

The rearrangement links TRBV10-2 to TRBJ2-1; 9 bases align to TRBD2. CDR1 WSHSY and CDR2 SAAADI come from the germline V gene. The CDR3 sequence is 16 residues long. With V trimmed by 0 bases and J by 8 bases, 8 bases remained unmatched. CDR3 bases: TGCGCCAGCAGTGAGTCGAAGGGACTAGCTGTGTATGAGCAGTTCTTC. Encoded protein: CASSESKGLAVYEQFF.

The chain carries TRBV7-9 and TRBJ1-2; D is possibly TRBD1 (6 bases). Trimming took 3 bases from V and 8 from J, leaving 19 bases between them. Germline lookup yields CDR1 SEHNR and CDR2 FQNEAQ (reference sequence). The CDR3 is 15 residues long. The CDR3 DNA reads TGTGCCAGCAGCTTTATTGGACAGCCGAAGAGGGGCTACACCTTC. The encoded protein is CASSFIGQPKRGYTF.